This T cell receptor (beta chain) was observed in a study of T cell responses to AZD1222 COVID-19 vaccine. This CDR3 spans 15 amino acids. The ends were cut back, 4 bases at V and 2 bases at J, with 9 bases in the middle. Germline V CDR1 and CDR2: MNHNY, SVGAGI (reference sequence). The table came from immunoSEQ multiplex PCR; TCRdb's copy has only in-frame clones and leaves some out. Of 130,000 to 150,000 clones listed, approximately 88% are singletons. The sequence was obtained from an adult in good health. The material sequenced was peripheral blood, taken on day 0 of AZD1222 vaccination. The chain links TRBV6-6 to TRBJ1-6; D possibly corresponds to TRBD1 (6 bases). Written as DNA, the CDR3 is TGTGCCAGCAGTTCCCGGGACACCTATAATTCACCCCTCCACTTT. This encodes CASSSRDTYNSPLHF.